Below are 28 T cell receptor beta chains sequenced from a single sample in a study of cytomegalovirus exposure and HLA in healthy donors. The study ran its PCR with 60 Vbeta and 13 Jbeta primers. Sequencing was performed with immunoSEQ multiplex PCR; in TCRdb, only in-frame clones are kept and a portion is missing. Of under 200,000 clones listed, around 80% are singletons. The sequenced sample consisted of PBMCs. The receptors originated from a woman in her twenties or thirties in good health and CMV-seropositive.

This chain joins TRBV4-3 and TRBJ2-3; 10 bases align to TRBD2. Germline lookup yields CDR1 LGHNA and CDR2 YSLEER. The CDR3 has 16 amino acids. V lost 1 base, J lost 5 bases, and 6 bases stayed unmatched. This CDR3 reads CASSQAASGRGDTQYF. Written as DNA, the CDR3 is TGCGCCAGCAGCCAAGCGGCTAGCGGGAGAGGAGATACGCAGTATTTT.

In its sample, this clone was seen a few times. The CDR3 DNA is TGTGCCAGCAACCCCCTGGGGGGAGAGAGCGAAAAACTGTTTTTT. This encodes CASNPLGGESEKLFF. The chain uses TRBV2 and TRBJ1-4, with a weak D call TRBD1 (5 bases). The V end was cut by 7 bases, the J end by 8 bases, with 20 bases between. CDR1 and CDR2 from the germline V gene are SNHLY and FYNNEI. The CDR3 extends over 15 amino acids.

This clone showed up just once. The CDR3 coding sequence is TGCGCCAGCAGCCAAGATCGGGGGGCTGAAGCTTTCTTT. Amino acids: CASSQDRGAEAFF. The chain is built from TRBV4-3 and TRBJ1-1, with D possibly being TRBD1 (5 bases). V was cut by 0 bases and J by 6 bases, with 8 bases left in between. Germline CDR1 is LGHNA and CDR2 is YSLEER. CDR3 length: 13 amino acids.

This clone has just one count. The V call is TRBV27, the J call TRBJ1-3, with unresolved D. CDR3 length: 15 amino acids. Trimming removed 8 bases at V and 2 bases at J, with 16 bases between. Germline V lookup: CDR1 MNHEY, CDR2 SMNVEV (reference sequence). CDR3 sequence (DNA): TGTGCCAGCGTCTCAGAAACAGCTGCTGGAAACACCATATATTTT. Its protein product is CASVSETAAGNTIYF.

The chain carries TRBV19 and TRBJ2-7; TRBD1 matches at 10 bases. The V gene's germline CDR1 is LNHDA and CDR2 SQIVND (reference sequence). This CDR3 spans 14 amino acids. V was pared by 5 bases and J by 4 bases, with 5 bases of the junction left unmatched. CDR3 protein: CASSAGTGVYEQYF. The CDR3 DNA reads TGTGCCAGTAGTGCCGGGACAGGGGTTTACGAGCAGTACTTC.

V is TRBV10-2 and J is TRBJ2-3, with 13 bases lining up with TRBD2. The junction had 8 bases not matched to a gene; V was cut back by 6 bases and J by 2 bases. Germline-derived CDR1 and CDR2 are WSHSY and SAAADI. The CDR3 runs to 17 residues. CDR3 DNA sequence: TGCGCCAGCAGCCCAGGACTAGCGGGAGTTTCCACAGATACGCAGTATTTT. It specifies CASSPGLAGVSTDTQYF.

A single count supports this clone. The CDR3 loop reads CASSDYNYGYTF. The CDR3 DNA reads as TGTGCCAGCAGCGACTATAACTATGGCTACACCTTC. The chain joins TRBV2 to TRBJ1-2; D not resolved. The V end was cut by 6 bases, the J end by 1 base, with 6 bases between. Per germline, CDR1 SNHLY and CDR2 FYNNEI. There are 12 residues in the CDR3.

The CDR3 is CASGGSHGGVYEQYF. The CDR3 nucleotides are TGTGCCAGCGGAGGGTCCCATGGGGGGGTCTACGAGCAGTACTTC. The V call is TRBV6-5, the J call TRBJ2-7, with 7 bases aligning to TRBD2. This CDR3 is 15 amino acids long. Germline assignment: CDR1 MNHEY and CDR2 SVGAGI. The V gene end was trimmed by 8 bases and the J gene end by 3 bases; junction bases not matched to a gene: 13.

The chain carries TRBV5-4 and TRBJ1-3, with unresolved D. Germline CDR1 and CDR2: SGHNT and YYREEE (reference sequence). V was pared by 4 bases and J by 2 bases, with 13 bases between. The CDR3 sequence is 15 residues long. The DNA for the CDR3 is TGTGCCAGCAGCGTTCAGGCTGACCCTGGAAACACCATATATTTT. It codes for CASSVQADPGNTIYF.

The chain has TRBV6-5 and TRBJ2-7; 8 nucleotides align to TRBD2. The CDR3 spans 15 residues. Trimming at V came to 2 bases and at J to 5 bases, leaving 8 bases not matched to a gene. The germline CDR1 and CDR2 sequences are MNHEY and SVGAGI. The CDR3 DNA reads TGTGCCAGCAGTTACGTGCCTAGCGGGTATAACGAGCAGTACTTC. The encoded protein is CASSYVPSGYNEQYF.

This clone was seen a single time. The chain links TRBV7-8 to TRBJ2-3; maybe TRBD1 (6 bases). This CDR3 is built from 15 residues. Germline V gene sequence: CDR1 SGHVS, CDR2 FQNEAQ. Between the trimmed V and J ends, which lost 1 base and 0 bases, there was a span of 8 bases. For the CDR3, the DNA is TGTGCCAGCAGCTTAGACAGGGCTAGCACAGATACGCAGTATTTT. Translation: CASSLDRASTDTQYF.

V is TRBV10-3 and J is TRBJ1-1; TRBD1 aligns across 7 bases. Germline CDR1 reads ENHRY; CDR2 reads SYGVKD. J lost 1 base, V lost 4 bases, and 3 bases had no gene match. This CDR3 is 14 amino acids long. The CDR3 region has the DNA TGTGCCATCAGTGCAGGGGGAGAGAACACTGAAGCTTTCTTT. Translated: CAISAGGENTEAFF.

The V call is TRBV29-1, the J call TRBJ2-5, with no clear D. The CDR3 runs 13 residues. V was shortened by 3 bases and J by 2 bases, with 10 bases between the two germline ends. Germline lookup yields CDR1 SQVTM and CDR2 ANQGSEA. The CDR3 nucleotides are TGCAGCGTTGATTCCCAGGTTCAAGAGACCCAGTACTTC. It encodes CSVDSQVQETQYF.

The chain employs TRBV19 and TRBJ1-3; possible D gene TRBD1, 6 bases. The CDR3 totals 14 residues. The germline V gene has CDR1 LNHDA and CDR2 SQIVND (reference sequence). V was pared by 9 bases and J by 0 bases, with 12 bases between. The CDR3 nucleotides read TGTGCCAGCCGGGACAACTACTCTGGAAACACCATATATTTT. Translation: CASRDNYSGNTIYF. The full variable domain, with the rest looked up from reference TRBV19 and TRBJ1-3, is DGGITQSPKYLFRKEGQNVTLSCEQNLNHDAMYWYRQDPGQGLRLIYYSQIVNDFQKGDIAEGYSVSREKKESFPLTVTSAQKNPTAFYLCASRDNYSGNTIYFGEGSWLTVV.

J is TRBJ1-4 and V is TRBV5-1, with 11 bases matching TRBD1. The CDR3 length is 15 residues. The V segment lost 4 bases and the J segment 2 bases; nucleotides outside the gene matches: 1. Germline assignment: CDR1 SGHRS and CDR2 YFSETQ. The CDR3, as DNA: TGCGCCAGCAGCAGGGACAGGGGGACTAATGAAAAACTGTTTTTT. Protein sequence: CASSRDRGTNEKLFF. Full variable domain (missing parts from reference TRBV5-1 and TRBJ1-4): KAGVTQTPRYLIKTRGQQVTLSCSPISGHRSVSWYQQTPGQGLQFLFEYFSETQRNKGNFPGRFSGRQFSNSRSEMNVSTLELGDSALYLCASSRDRGTNEKLFFGSGTQLSVL.

The chain links TRBV7-7 to TRBJ1-2; possible D gene TRBD1, 5 bases. CDR3 length: 15 amino acids. Trimming shortened V by 5 bases and J by 0 bases, and 13 bases separated the two germline ends. CDR1 and CDR2 from the germline V gene are SSHAT and FNYEAQ (reference sequence). This CDR3 reads CASSPAGLSNYGYTF. In DNA, the CDR3 is TGTGCCAGCAGCCCAGCAGGGTTATCTAACTATGGCTACACCTTC.

V gene TRBV7-2 combines with J gene TRBJ2-5; possible D gene TRBD2, 7 bases. Germline CDR1 and CDR2: SGHTA and FQGNSA. Trimming cost V 7 bases and J 5 bases, with 20 bases left between them. The CDR3 totals 15 residues. CDR3 region: CASTPGSGGYETQYF. CDR3 nucleotide sequence: TGTGCCAGCACTCCGGGGTCGGGGGGCTATGAGACCCAGTACTTC.

This clone occurred once. For the CDR3, the DNA is TGTGCCATCATCCTCACATCGACAGGCTTGAACACTGAAGCTTTCTTT. Encoded protein: CAIILTSTGLNTEAFF. The gene calls are TRBV2 and TRBJ1-1; D might be TRBD1 (6 bases). This CDR3 region has 16 residues. V dropped 10 bases and J dropped 0 bases, with 21 bases sitting between them. CDR1 and CDR2 from the germline V gene are SNHLY and FYNNEI.

This rearrangement joins TRBV6-5 to TRBJ2-5; D perhaps matches TRBD2 (6 bases). Deletions cut 8 bases from V and 1 base from J, with 14 bases between. Germline V gives CDR1 MNHEY, CDR2 SVGAGI. The CDR3 length is 14 residues. The CDR3 loop is CASGLGTAQETQYF. The CDR3 DNA reads as TGTGCCAGCGGGCTTGGGACTGCCCAAGAGACCCAGTACTTC.

This chain uses TRBV6-1 with TRBJ1-5; tentatively, D is TRBD1 (5 bases). CDR1 is MNHNS, CDR2 SASEGT, per germline. The length of the CDR3 is 13 residues. Trimming removed 11 bases from V and 7 bases from J, with 18 bases in between. CDR3 nucleotide sequence: TGTGCCTCAAACGTCAGGGTAGGCCAGCCCCAGCATTTT. It is translated as CASNVRVGQPQHF.

The chain uses TRBV30 and TRBJ1-1; D possibly corresponds to TRBD1 (5 bases). Germline lookup yields CDR1 GTSNPN and CDR2 SVGIG (reference sequence). The CDR3 covers 14 residues. Trimming cost V 3 bases and J 4 bases, with 15 bases left between them. The CDR3 region is CAWRGGAGVTEAFF. CDR3 nucleotides: TGTGCCTGGAGGGGCGGGGCAGGTGTCACTGAAGCTTTCTTT.

The chain combines TRBV6-5 with TRBJ2-1; TRBD2 aligns across 13 bases. The CDR3 totals 15 residues. Germline V gene data show CDR1 as MNHEY and CDR2 as SVGAGI. Trimming cost V 6 bases and J 5 bases; bases outside gene matches: 4. In DNA form, the CDR3 reads TGTGCCAGCAGACTAGCGGGAGGGCCCCACAATGAGCAGTTCTTC. It specifies CASRLAGGPHNEQFF.

On this clone itself: Other DNA sequences within the sample encode an identical CDR3. The rearrangement links TRBV6-5 to TRBJ1-5, with 12 nucleotides matching TRBD1. The germline V gene encodes CDR1 MNHEY and CDR2 SVGAGI. J was trimmed by 6 bases and V by 6 bases; bases with no gene match: 3. There are 14 residues in the CDR3. CDR3 in DNA: TGTGCCAGCAGAGGGACAGGGGGCGGTCAGCCCCAGCATTTT. Protein product: CASRGTGGGQPQHF.

The gene calls are TRBV7-2 and TRBJ2-7; D may be TRBD2 (6 bases). CDR1 SGHTA and CDR2 FQGNSA come from the germline V gene. V lost 3 bases, J lost 2 bases, and 20 bases lay in between. This CDR3 is 17 amino acids long. CDR3 amino acids: CASSLGSSGVIAYEQYF. The CDR3, as DNA: TGTGCCAGCAGCTTGGGTTCTTCGGGAGTGATTGCCTACGAGCAGTACTTC.

This clone was observed once. The V and J genes are TRBV27 and TRBJ2-3; TRBD2 matches 11 bases. V lost 3 bases, J lost 0 bases, and 5 bases stayed unmatched. From germline, CDR1 is MNHEY and CDR2 SMNVEV (reference sequence). The CDR3 is made up of 17 amino acids. DNA of the CDR3: TGTGCCAGCAGTTTCCTAGCGGGGGGTAAGAGCACAGATACGCAGTATTTT. Amino acids: CASSFLAGGKSTDTQYF.

This chain links TRBV5-6 with TRBJ1-2; unclear D gene. There are 14 residues in the CDR3. Trimming left V 6 bases short and J 2 bases short, with 14 bases between. Looked up from germline, CDR1 is SGHDT and CDR2 is YYEEEE. CDR3 in amino acids: CASTDTGVNYGYTF. The CDR3 DNA reads as TGTGCCAGCACCGACACCGGGGTAAACTATGGCTACACCTTC.

This clone was seen only a few times. The chain couples TRBV5-1 to TRBJ2-2; possibly TRBD1 for D (5 bases). The germline gives CDR1 SGHRS, CDR2 YFSETQ. The length of the CDR3 is 12 residues. The germline V and J ends were trimmed by 5 bases and 7 bases, with 9 bases remaining between them. Here the CDR3 reads CASRPGLGELFF. The CDR3 DNA follows: TGCGCCAGCAGGCCAGGGCTCGGGGAGCTGTTTTTT.

The gene calls are TRBV5-1 and TRBJ2-7; TRBD2 agrees at 10 bases. Trimming removed 2 bases from V and 5 bases from J; junction bases left unmatched: 4. In germline, CDR1 is SGHRS, CDR2 YFSETQ. The CDR3 consists of 14 residues. The CDR3 DNA reads as TGCGCCAGCAGCTTAAGCGGGAGGGCCGACGAGCAGTACTTC. This gives the protein CASSLSGRADEQYF.